The rows below give T cell receptor beta chains drawn from one sample of a study of identifying expanded T cells in peripheral blood. Sequencing used immunoSEQ multiplex PCR; TCRdb keeps in-frame clones, though not all of them. The data show around 100,000 clones, 80% to 90% seen once. Sequences were obtained from blood. The receptor source for this set is a person aged 18 to 75 in good health. Each CDR3 is given with its conserved first and last residue. Fields, in order: D gene, J gene, clone size, V gene, CDR3 protein, CDR3 DNA. D genes are given only for firm matches. Size is omitted from some rows. Given values are once, few, many or a class for expanded clones.

D: -
J: TRBJ2-3
size: -
V: TRBV18
CDR3: CASHPAKAGLTDTQYF
DNA: TGTGCCAGCCACCCCGCAAAGGCGGGGCTCACAGATACGCAGTATTTT

D: -
J: TRBJ2-5
size: once
V: TRBV2
CDR3: CASTVLGTETQYF
DNA: TGTGCCAGCACGGTTCTGGGGACGGAGACCCAGTACTTC

D: TRBD1
J: TRBJ2-3
size: -
V: TRBV7-9
CDR3: CASSFGQGTDTQYF
DNA: TGTGCCAGCAGCTTTGGACAGGGCACAGATACGCAGTATTTT

D: TRBD1
J: TRBJ1-5
size: -
V: TRBV28
CDR3: CASSLGDRGNQPQHF
DNA: TGTGCCAGCAGTTTGGGGGACAGGGGCAATCAGCCCCAGCATTTT

D: TRBD2
J: TRBJ2-5
size: -
V: TRBV29-1
CDR3: CSVEVLAGEETQYF
DNA: TGCAGCGTTGAGGTGTTAGCGGGGGAAGAGACCCAGTACTTC

D: -
J: TRBJ1-2
size: -
V: TRBV7-9
CDR3: CASSIYTGYGYTF
DNA: TGTGCCAGCAGCATATATACGGGGTATGGCTACACCTTC

D: -
J: TRBJ2-7
size: few
V: TRBV7-9
CDR3: CASSLGGALNYEQYF
DNA: TGTGCCAGCAGCTTAGGGGGGGCTCTAAACTACGAGCAGTACTTC

D: -
J: TRBJ2-3
size: -
V: TRBV28
CDR3: CASTASTDTQYF
DNA: TGTGCCAGCACAGCTAGCACAGATACGCAGTATTTT

D: -
J: TRBJ2-7
size: -
V: TRBV5-4
CDR3: CASSLHQGTYEQYF
DNA: TGTGCCAGCAGCTTGCATCAGGGCACCTACGAGCAGTACTTC

D: TRBD1
J: TRBJ2-1
size: -
V: TRBV4-3
CDR3: CASSQQGALYNEQFF
DNA: TGCGCCAGCAGCCAACAGGGGGCCCTTTACAATGAGCAGTTCTTC

D: TRBD2
J: TRBJ2-1
size: -
V: TRBV4-3
CDR3: CASSPLGLAGDEQFF
DNA: TGCGCCAGCAGCCCGCTGGGGCTAGCGGGGGATGAGCAGTTCTTC

D: -
J: TRBJ1-2
size: once
V: TRBV6-1
CDR3: CASEGSGALDYGYTF
DNA: TGTGCCAGCGAGGGGTCGGGGGCACTGGACTATGGCTACACCTTC

D: -
J: TRBJ1-2
size: -
V: TRBV6-4
CDR3: CASSDPVGYGYTF
DNA: TGTGCCAGCAGTGACCCAGTCGGCTATGGCTACACCTTC

D: TRBD2
J: TRBJ2-5
size: -
V: TRBV5-1
CDR3: CASSLGLAGNQETQYF
DNA: TGCGCCAGCAGCTTGGGTCTAGCGGGGAACCAAGAGACCCAGTACTTC

D: TRBD2
J: TRBJ2-5
size: -
V: TRBV10-3
CDR3: CAISESGLAGGLVEETQYF
DNA: TGTGCCATCAGTGAGTCTGGCCTAGCGGGGGGGCTGGTTGAAGAGACCCAGTACTTC

D: TRBD2
J: TRBJ2-3
size: -
V: TRBV7-9
CDR3: CASSPRLAGYTDTQYF
DNA: TGTGCCAGCAGCCCCCGGCTAGCGGGATACACAGATACGCAGTATTTT

D: -
J: TRBJ1-2
size: -
V: TRBV19
CDR3: CASIGGGFSGYTF
DNA: TGTGCCAGTATAGGGGGGGGATTTTCCGGCTACACCTTC

D: TRBD1
J: TRBJ1-4
size: -
V: TRBV2
CDR3: CASKLTDREYEKLFF
DNA: TGTGCCAGCAAGTTGACGGACAGGGAATATGAAAAACTGTTTTTT

D: -
J: TRBJ2-3
size: -
V: TRBV5-1
CDR3: CASSLSFETQYF
DNA: TGCGCCAGCAGCTTGAGTTTTGAGACGCAGTATTTT

D: -
J: TRBJ2-5
size: -
V: TRBV2
CDR3: CASSEGRAETQYF
DNA: TGTGCCAGCAGTGAGGGCCGGGCGGAGACCCAGTACTTC

D: -
J: TRBJ1-1
size: -
V: TRBV5-1
CDR3: CASSLAPGGGTEAFF
DNA: TGCGCCAGCAGCTTGGCCCCCGGGGGGGGGACTGAAGCTTTCTTT

D: TRBD1
J: TRBJ1-2
size: -
V: TRBV29-1
CDR3: CSASGQGAGYTF
DNA: TGCAGCGCCTCGGGACAGGGGGCGGGCTACACCTTC

D: -
J: TRBJ2-3
size: -
V: TRBV5-4
CDR3: CASSFGGVSTDTQYF
DNA: TGTGCCAGCAGCTTCGGGGGCGTAAGCACAGATACGCAGTATTTT

D: -
J: TRBJ1-3
size: -
V: TRBV28
CDR3: CASSLFHSGNTIYF
DNA: TGTGCCAGCAGTTTATTCCACTCTGGAAACACCATATATTTT

D: -
J: TRBJ1-5
size: -
V: TRBV5-8
CDR3: CASSLVTGDQPQHF
DNA: TGTGCCAGCAGCTTGGTAACTGGGGATCAGCCCCAGCATTTT

D: TRBD2
J: TRBJ2-2
size: once
V: TRBV30
CDR3: CAWSVAPGLAGGELFF
DNA: TGTGCCTGGAGTGTGGCCCCGGGACTAGCGGGGGGGGAGCTGTTTTTT

D: -
J: TRBJ2-7
size: -
V: TRBV6-6
CDR3: CASSYLGPPYEQYF
DNA: TGTGCCAGCAGTTACCTGGGGCCTCCCTACGAGCAGTACTTC

D: -
J: TRBJ2-4
size: -
V: TRBV5-4
CDR3: CASSLKGKNIQYF
DNA: TGTGCCAGCAGCTTGAAAGGGAAAAACATTCAGTACTTC

D: -
J: TRBJ1-2
size: -
V: TRBV28
CDR3: CASSRGAQNYGYTF
DNA: TGTGCCAGCAGTAGAGGGGCCCAAAACTATGGCTACACCTTC

D: TRBD1
J: TRBJ2-1
size: -
V: TRBV19
CDR3: CASSIEGQGVGNEQFF
DNA: TGTGCCAGTAGTATAGAGGGACAGGGGGTTGGCAATGAGCAGTTCTTC

D: TRBD1
J: TRBJ2-5
size: -
V: TRBV10-1
CDR3: CASSSGGSQETQYF
DNA: TGCGCCAGCAGTTCAGGGGGAAGCCAAGAGACCCAGTACTTC

D: -
J: TRBJ2-5
size: -
V: TRBV5-6
CDR3: CASINNRDLKRETQYF
DNA: TGTGCCAGCATCAACAACCGGGACCTCAAAAGGGAGACCCAGTACTTC

D: -
J: TRBJ2-5
size: -
V: TRBV18
CDR3: CASSPPPRQTQYF
DNA: TGTGCCAGCTCACCACCCCCCCGTCAGACCCAGTACTTC

D: TRBD2
J: TRBJ2-5
size: -
V: TRBV7-6
CDR3: CASSHAGGETQYF
DNA: TGTGCCAGCAGCCACGCGGGGGGAGAGACCCAGTACTTC

D: -
J: TRBJ2-5
size: -
V: TRBV7-2
CDR3: CASSSVETQYF
DNA: TGTGCCAGCAGCTCCGTAGAGACCCAGTACTTC

D: -
J: TRBJ2-7
size: -
V: TRBV10-3
CDR3: CATSRGTSYEQYF
DNA: TGTGCCACCTCCAGAGGGACCTCCTACGAGCAGTACTTC

D: -
J: TRBJ2-1
size: -
V: TRBV28
CDR3: CASSLSFRGALLYNEQFF
DNA: TGTGCCAGCAGTTTATCGTTCCGGGGGGCCCTACTATACAATGAGCAGTTCTTC

D: -
J: TRBJ1-6
size: -
V: TRBV2
CDR3: CASSDHVGPLHF
DNA: TGTGCCAGCAGTGACCACGTAGGGCCCCTCCACTTT

D: TRBD1
J: TRBJ1-2
size: -
V: TRBV6-6
CDR3: CASSRDRVGYTF
DNA: TGTGCCAGCAGTCGGGACAGGGTCGGCTACACCTTC

D: TRBD1
J: TRBJ2-3
size: once
V: TRBV18
CDR3: CASSLFEDRASPDTQYF
DNA: TGTGCCAGCTCACTCTTCGAGGACAGGGCTTCACCAGATACGCAGTATTTT

D: TRBD2
J: TRBJ2-1
size: -
V: TRBV12-5
CDR3: CASPPGTSAYNEQFF
DNA: TGTGCTAGTCCACCCGGGACTAGCGCCTACAATGAGCAGTTCTTC

D: -
J: TRBJ2-7
size: -
V: TRBV15
CDR3: CATSRDVGHGYEQYF
DNA: TGTGCCACCAGCAGAGATGTGGGACACGGCTACGAGCAGTACTTC

D: -
J: TRBJ2-2
size: once
V: TRBV4-1
CDR3: CASSPSPGRDTGELFF
DNA: TGCGCCAGCAGCCCGAGTCCAGGTCGGGACACCGGGGAGCTGTTTTTT

D: TRBD2
J: TRBJ2-1
size: -
V: TRBV7-2
CDR3: CASSVILAGGPDNEQFF
DNA: TGTGCCAGCAGCGTCATTTTAGCGGGGGGGCCGGATAATGAGCAGTTCTTC

D: -
J: TRBJ2-7
size: -
V: TRBV5-1
CDR3: CASLNGGRSSYEQYF
DNA: TGCGCCAGCCTAAATGGGGGCCGATCCTCCTACGAGCAGTACTTC

D: -
J: TRBJ1-1
size: -
V: TRBV20-1
CDR3: CSASRNTEAFF
DNA: TGCAGTGCTAGCCGAAACACTGAAGCTTTCTTT

D: TRBD1
J: TRBJ1-1
size: -
V: TRBV7-9
CDR3: CASSKKTGGVNTEAFF
DNA: TGTGCCAGCAGCAAGAAGACAGGGGGCGTGAACACTGAAGCTTTCTTT

D: -
J: TRBJ1-2
size: -
V: TRBV7-2
CDR3: CASSLVSNYGYTF
DNA: TGTGCCAGCAGCTTAGTCAGCAACTATGGCTACACCTTC

D: TRBD2
J: TRBJ2-1
size: -
V: TRBV2
CDR3: CASSGEGNEQFF
DNA: TGTGCCAGCAGTGGGGAGGGGAATGAGCAGTTCTTC

D: TRBD1
J: TRBJ1-6
size: -
V: TRBV5-1
CDR3: CASRLRGTGDGSYNSPLHF
DNA: TGCGCCAGCAGGCTACGAGGGACAGGGGATGGGTCCTATAATTCACCCCTCCACTTT

D: -
J: TRBJ1-6
size: -
V: TRBV28
CDR3: CASSRASRGTYNSPLHF
DNA: TGTGCCAGCAGTCGGGCCTCCCGAGGCACCTATAATTCACCCCTCCACTTT

D: -
J: TRBJ1-6
size: few
V: TRBV7-9
CDR3: CASSSHNIRGAASPLHF
DNA: TGTGCCAGCAGCTCCCACAATATAAGAGGGGCGGCTTCACCCCTCCACTTT

D: -
J: TRBJ2-5
size: -
V: TRBV27
CDR3: CASSLSARVRPLQETQYF
DNA: TGTGCCAGCAGTTTATCTGCCAGAGTAAGGCCCCTACAAGAGACCCAGTACTTC

D: TRBD1
J: TRBJ1-2
size: -
V: TRBV16
CDR3: CASSPRGGFNYGYTF
DNA: TGTGCCAGCAGTCCAAGAGGGGGCTTTAACTATGGCTACACCTTC

D: -
J: TRBJ2-1
size: -
V: TRBV7-9
CDR3: CATKRTAEQFF
DNA: TGTGCCACCAAGCGGACAGCAGAGCAGTTCTTC

D: TRBD1
J: TRBJ2-7
size: -
V: TRBV15
CDR3: CATSGRGTEGIYEQYF
DNA: TGTGCCACCAGCGGAAGGGGGACAGAGGGTATCTACGAGCAGTACTTC

D: -
J: TRBJ2-2
size: -
V: TRBV6-6
CDR3: CASSYHRNTGELFF
DNA: TGTGCCAGCAGTTATCACAGGAACACCGGGGAGCTGTTTTTT

D: -
J: TRBJ1-1
size: -
V: TRBV4-3
CDR3: CASSPQPMVNTEAFF
DNA: TGCGCCAGCAGCCCCCAGCCCATGGTGAACACTGAAGCTTTCTTT